This TCR beta chain comes out of a study of T cells in Graves' hyperthyroidism and ophthalmopathy. At least 3 on the Clinical Activity Score was recorded for ophthalmopathy patients, who also had NOSPECS grade at least 4 and duration under 3 months. Thyroid ultrasound and orbital computed tomography, with clinical symptoms and serum thyroxine and TRAb, informed diagnoses. Fresh peripheral blood, more than 9 ml, yielded the PBMCs. TCR beta CDR3 regions were amplified from RNA. The TCR CDR3 first-round RT-PCR relied on the HTBI primer set. MiXCR, applied by TCRdb to the multiplex PCR reads, yields one record per CDR3 protein. Of under 350,000 distinct CDR3 sequences detected, around 13% appear once; the ten largest clones hold roughly 35%. The V end lost 4 bases, the J end lost 4 bases, and 12 bases lay between the germline ends. Germline lookup yields CDR1 SGHTA and CDR2 FQGNSA. CDR3 length: 14 residues.

This clonotype was observed at least ten times. As yet, its antigen is unknown. Notes on the study in general: Blood also showed most of the thyroid clonotypes that were expanded above 0.001.

Sequenced input: blood. This chain connects TRBV7-2 to TRBJ2-3; D may be TRBD1 (6 bases). The sequence derives from a woman aged 40 to 55 with Graves' ophthalmopathy. As DNA, the CDR3 is TGTGCCAGCAGCTACGATGGGGGCCCAGATACGCAGTATTTT. It is translated as CASSYDGGPDTQYF.